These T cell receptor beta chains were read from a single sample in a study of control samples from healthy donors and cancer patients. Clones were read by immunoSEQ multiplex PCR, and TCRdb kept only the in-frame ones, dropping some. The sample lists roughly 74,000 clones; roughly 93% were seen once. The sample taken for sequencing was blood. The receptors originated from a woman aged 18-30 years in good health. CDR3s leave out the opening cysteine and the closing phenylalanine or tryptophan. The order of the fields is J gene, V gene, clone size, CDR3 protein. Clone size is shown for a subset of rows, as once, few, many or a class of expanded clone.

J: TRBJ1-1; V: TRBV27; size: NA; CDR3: ASSSITGVGTEAF
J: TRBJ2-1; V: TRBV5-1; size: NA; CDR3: ASSLAVSEQF
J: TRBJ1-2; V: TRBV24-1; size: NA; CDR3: ATSESRQGRWGYT
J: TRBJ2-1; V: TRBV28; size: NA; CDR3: ASRRVVASGQF
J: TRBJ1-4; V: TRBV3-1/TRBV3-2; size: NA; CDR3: ASSQDLFRGSTNEKLF
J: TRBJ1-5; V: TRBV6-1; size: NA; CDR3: ASSDLNRGLPQPQH
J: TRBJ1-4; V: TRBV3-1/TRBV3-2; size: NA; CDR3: ASSQGLRGGNEKLF
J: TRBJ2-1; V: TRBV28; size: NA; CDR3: ASTRAITFIDEQF
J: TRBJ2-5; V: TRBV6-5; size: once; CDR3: ASPKGEGETQY
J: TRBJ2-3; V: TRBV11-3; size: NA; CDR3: ASSLASNTDTQY
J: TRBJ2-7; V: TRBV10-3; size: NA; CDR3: AIPSGTGGFYEQY
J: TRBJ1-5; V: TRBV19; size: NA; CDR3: ASSILTGRGKRSNQPQH
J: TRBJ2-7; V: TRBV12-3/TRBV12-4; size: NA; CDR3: ASSYTYEQY
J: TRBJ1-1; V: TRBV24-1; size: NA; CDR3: ATSDHYTSEAF
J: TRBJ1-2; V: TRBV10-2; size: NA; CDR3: ASDGGLGYT
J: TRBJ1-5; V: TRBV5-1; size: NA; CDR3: ANSLVPGTLQPQH
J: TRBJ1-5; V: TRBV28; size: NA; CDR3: ASGQGASGPQH
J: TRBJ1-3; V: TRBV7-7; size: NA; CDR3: ASRKGGGTPFGNTIY
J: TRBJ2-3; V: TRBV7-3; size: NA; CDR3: ASSLKGDTDTQY
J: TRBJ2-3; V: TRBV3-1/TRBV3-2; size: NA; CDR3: ASSQESAGHSTDTQY
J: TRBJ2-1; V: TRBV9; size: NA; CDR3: ASSPPLSGGPYNEQF
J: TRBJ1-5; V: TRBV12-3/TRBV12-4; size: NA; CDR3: ASSFGDQH
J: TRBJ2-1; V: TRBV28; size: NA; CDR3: ASSLVGLAKNEQF
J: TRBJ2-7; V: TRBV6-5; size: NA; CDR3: ASRGTGTYEQY
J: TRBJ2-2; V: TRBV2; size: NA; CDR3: ASITGERPNTGELF
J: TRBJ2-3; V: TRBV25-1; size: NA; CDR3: ASSRGSIDTQY
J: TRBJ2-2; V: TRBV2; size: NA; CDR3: ASSVNEDTGELF
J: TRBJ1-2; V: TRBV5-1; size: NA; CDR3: ASSIDRAGYT
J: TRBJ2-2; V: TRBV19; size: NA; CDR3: ASSLTGELF
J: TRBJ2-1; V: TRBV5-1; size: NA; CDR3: ASSTGDRVGDNEQF